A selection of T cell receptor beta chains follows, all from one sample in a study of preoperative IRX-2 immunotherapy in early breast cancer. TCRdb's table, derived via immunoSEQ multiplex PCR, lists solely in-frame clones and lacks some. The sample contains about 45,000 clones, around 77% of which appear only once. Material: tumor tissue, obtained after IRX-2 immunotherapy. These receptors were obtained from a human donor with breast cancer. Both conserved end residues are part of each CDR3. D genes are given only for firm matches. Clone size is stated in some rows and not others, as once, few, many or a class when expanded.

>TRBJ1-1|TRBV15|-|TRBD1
CATSRGDRFYSEAFF
TGTGCCACCAGCAGAGGGGACAGATTTTATTCTGAAGCTTTCTTT
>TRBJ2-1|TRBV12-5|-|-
CASGKSYNEQFF
TGTGCTAGTGGCAAGAGCTACAATGAGCAGTTCTTC
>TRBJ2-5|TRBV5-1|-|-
CASSLDPERPETQYF
TGCGCCAGCAGCTTGGATCCAGAGAGACCCGAGACCCAGTACTTC
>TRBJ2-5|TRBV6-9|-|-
CAKSQGEGETQYF
TGTGCCAAGTCACAGGGAGAGGGAGAGACCCAGTACTTC
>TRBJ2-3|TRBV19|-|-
CASSAGTGRFDTQYF
TGTGCCAGTAGTGCCGGGACCGGGAGATTCGATACGCAGTATTTT
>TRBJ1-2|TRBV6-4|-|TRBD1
CASSYADRGVYGYTF
TGTGCCAGCAGTTACGCGGACAGGGGGGTTTATGGCTACACCTTC
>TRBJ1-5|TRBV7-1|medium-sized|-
CASSYRGDQPQHF
TGTGCCAGCAGCTACCGAGGCGATCAGCCCCAGCATTTT
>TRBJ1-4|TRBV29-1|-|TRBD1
CSGGQNQNEKLFF
TGCAGCGGGGGACAGAACCAAAATGAAAAACTGTTTTTT
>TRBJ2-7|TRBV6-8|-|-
CASRAGTAYSYEQYF
TGTGCCAGCAGGGCGGGGACCGCCTATTCCTACGAGCAGTACTTC
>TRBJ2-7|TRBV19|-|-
CASTAGTRSSYEQYF
TGTGCCAGTACCGCTGGGACTCGAAGCTCCTACGAGCAGTACTTC
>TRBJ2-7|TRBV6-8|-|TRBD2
CASSYIAGASYEQYF
TGTGCCAGCAGTTACATAGCGGGAGCATCCTACGAGCAGTACTTC
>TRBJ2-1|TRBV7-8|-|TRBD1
CASSVGTGYNEQFF
TGTGCCAGCAGCGTCGGGACAGGGTACAATGAGCAGTTCTTC
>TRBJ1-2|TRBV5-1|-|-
CASSKDSLLGEGYTF
TGCGCCAGCAGCAAGGACAGTCTCTTGGGGGAGGGCTACACCTTC
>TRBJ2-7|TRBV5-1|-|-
CASSRRGEGYEQYF
TGCGCCAGCTCACGAAGGGGAGAGGGATACGAGCAGTACTTC
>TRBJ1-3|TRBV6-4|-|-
CASKQVAGNTIYF
TGTGCCAGCAAACAGGTTGCTGGAAACACCATATATTTT
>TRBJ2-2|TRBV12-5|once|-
CASLDREQVGELFF
TGTGCCAGCCTAGACAGAGAACAAGTGGGGGAGCTGTTTTTT
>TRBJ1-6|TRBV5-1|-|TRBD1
CASSFGRGYNSPLHF
TGCGCCAGCAGCTTCGGCAGGGGGTACAATTCACCCCTCCACTTT
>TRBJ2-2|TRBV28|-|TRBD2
CASSSGGNTGELFF
TGTGCCAGCAGTTCGGGGGGGAACACCGGGGAGCTGTTTTTT
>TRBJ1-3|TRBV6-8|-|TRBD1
CASSTRTGVGGNTIYF
TGTGCCAGCAGTACGCGGACAGGGGTTGGAGGAAACACCATATATTTT
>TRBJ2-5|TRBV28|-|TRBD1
CASKETGKETQYF
TGTGCCAGCAAGGAGACAGGGAAAGAGACCCAGTACTTC
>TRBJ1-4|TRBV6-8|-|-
CASSYSGIGLGKLFF
TGTGCCAGCAGTTACTCGGGCATCGGCTTGGGAAAACTGTTTTTT